Given below is one TCR beta chain in context. Its binding antigen is unknown. No clone much larger than this one lies a single base away; base qualities are absent. The label giving this sample's time point can be read as: baseline before first vaccination. Samples from vaccinated people were obtained from the UK trials COV001 and COV002, which included a single-blind randomized controlled phase 2/3 trial of AZD1222 (ChAdOx1 nCoV-19) in healthy adults. For TCRbeta chain sequencing, PBMC samples from trial participants were taken at day 0 and at day 28 after the second dose. This entry comes from a study of T cell responses to AZD1222 COVID-19 vaccine (dated by TCRdb to the early 2020s). Turning to the overall study: AZD1222 recipients with second doses at about 4 weeks or about 12 weeks were pooled, because spike-specific TCR depth and breadth did not differ between schedules. Trial participants were enrolled by age into 18-55, 56-69 and 70-plus year subgroups, with about 150, 28 and 57 TCR-sequenced participants respectively. TCR sequencing covered 233 trial participants: about 210 given two doses of AZD1222 and 26 given two doses of MenACWY control vaccine.

The CDR3 regions of human TCRbeta chains were analyzed by immunosequencing. Concerning the study's data processing: Repertoire TCRs were matched against a reference library of SARS-CoV-2-specific TCRs generated with the MIRA antigen-specificity platform. Breadth meant the fraction of unique TCRs that were SARS-CoV-2-associated, whereas depth meant the fraction of total T cells that were SARS-CoV-2-associated. Each spike-specific TCR was assigned to its reactive spike region and to a CD4 or CD8 class using the MIRA data. Log10-transformed breadth and depth values were compared by one-way ANOVA with Sidak's multiple comparisons tests. Drawn from immuneACCESS, this table holds only the in-frame rearrangements with V and J called that TCRdb kept. Clones are partly lost; checked studies trace under half to an unresolved V gene and leave the rest unexplained. D and trimming were read from the DNA, whereas the V and J calls and clone size are those reported in that table. The sample profile shows about 100,000 clones; over 75% of them were found once. Around 20% of the sample belongs to the ten largest clones.

Points the paper makes about the study in general: Participants were mostly white British and included more females than males, and it was suggested by the authors that clonal diversity may have been underestimated. In the small 56-69-year group, the increase in depth fell short of significance, most likely because of low power. After two AZD1222 doses, both the breadth and the depth of spike-specific TCRs were significantly higher than at day 0 and than in MenACWY recipients. Conclusions about previously exposed vaccinees were limited because only six AZD1222 recipients were SARS-CoV-2 seropositive at baseline. Because no day 14 peak-response samples were available, the repertoires could be characterized only after the peak T cell response. The whole spike protein was spanned by vaccine-associated CD4 TCRs, and dominant responses were seen in regions 160-218 and 743-854. Reportedly, close to half of the unique spike-specific TCRs recognized epitopes lying outside the regions that are mutated in the B.1.351 and B.1.1.7 variants.

From the cysteine through the phenylalanine, the CDR3 covers 16 amino acids. Just CDR3 DNA is preserved here, 48 bases in frame from base 1. The rearranged chain carries TRBV21-1 and TRBJ1-4; TRBD1, the table's D call, lacks a check against the DNA. TRBV21-1 is a pseudogene locus. Specimen: peripheral blood, collected on day 0 of AZD1222 vaccination. The sequence was collected from an adult in good health. The sequenced DNA: TGTGCCAGCAGCAAAGAAGGGGGCCTATCTAATGAAAAACTGTTTTTT. Its protein reads: CASSKEGGLSNEKLFF.